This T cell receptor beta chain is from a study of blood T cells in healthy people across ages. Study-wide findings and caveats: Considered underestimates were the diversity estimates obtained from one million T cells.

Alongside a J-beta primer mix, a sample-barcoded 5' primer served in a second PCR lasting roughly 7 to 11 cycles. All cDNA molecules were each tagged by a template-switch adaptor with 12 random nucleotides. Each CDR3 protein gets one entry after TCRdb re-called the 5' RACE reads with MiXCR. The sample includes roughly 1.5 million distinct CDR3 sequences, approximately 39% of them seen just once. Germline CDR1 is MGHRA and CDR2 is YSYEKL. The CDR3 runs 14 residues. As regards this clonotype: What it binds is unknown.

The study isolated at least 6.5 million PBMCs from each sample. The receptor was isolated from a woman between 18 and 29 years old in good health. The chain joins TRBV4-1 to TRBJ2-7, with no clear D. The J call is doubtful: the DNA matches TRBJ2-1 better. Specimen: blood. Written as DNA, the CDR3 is TGCGCCAGCAGCCAAGATAGGCAGGCGCCCGAGCAGTTCTTC. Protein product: CASSQDRQAPEQFF.